This T cell receptor beta chain came from a study of response to subunit inactivated influenza vaccine. Regarding the study as a whole: The authors suggested that every seasonal influenza vaccination recruits few new T cells.

The V and J ends lost 3 bases and 5 bases respectively, with 10 bases between them. The CDR3 has 13 residues. Each CDR3 protein gets one entry after TCRdb re-called the RT-PCR reads with MiXCR. This table holds about 530,000 distinct CDR3 sequences, 10% to 15% found once. This clonotype turned up a few times. The antigen remains undetermined. The input for sequencing was PBMCs from blood, taken about 6 weeks after vaccination. The J gene is TRBJ2-5, the V gene TRBV12-3 or TRBV12-4; TRBD1 is a possible D gene (5 bases). The origin of this receptor is a man aged 50 to 59 who received an inactivated influenza vaccine. This CDR3 reads CASSFPPGETQYF. In DNA, the CDR3 is TGTGCCAGCAGTTTTCCCCCAGGGGAGACCCAGTACTTC.